This passage covers 2 T cell receptor beta chains from one sample sequenced in a study of T-cell reconstitution after alpha-beta-depleted transplantation in children. Researchers prepared the TCRbeta library using unique molecular identifiers, the study reports. MiXCR, run by TCRdb on the PCR reads, gives a single entry per CDR3 protein. The sample shows about 640,000 distinct CDR3 sequences, 16% of them seen only once. The sequencing here drew on PBMCs from the stem cell graft donor, taken from the stem cell graft. The source of these receptors is a human donor who donated a stem cell graft to a child with acute myeloid leukemia.

The chain combines TRBV5-1 with TRBJ2-2, with D unclear. Germline V CDR1 and CDR2: SGHRS, YFSETQ. V was pared by 0 bases and J by 5 bases, with 14 bases between. This CDR3 has 16 residues. CDR3 DNA: TGCGCCAGCAGCTTGGTACGCAGCACTGAGACCGGGGAGCTGTTTTTT. Translated, it gives CASSLVRSTETGELFF.

The chain carries TRBV13 and TRBJ2-1; TRBD1 matches 12 bases. V gave up 4 bases and J gave up 5 bases; unmatched junction bases: 6. In germline, CDR1 is PRHDT, CDR2 FYEKMQ (reference sequence). CDR3 length equals 16 residues. CDR3 sequence reads: CASSWDRGPIDNEQFF. The CDR3 DNA follows: TGTGCCAGCAGCTGGGACAGGGGGCCGATCGACAATGAGCAGTTCTTC. Full variable domain (remainder filled in from reference TRBV13 and TRBJ2-1): AAGVIQSPRHLIKEKRETATLKCYPIPRHDTVYWYQQGPGQDPQFLISFYEKMQSDKGSIPDRFSAQQFSDYHSELNMSSLELGDSALYFCASSWDRGPIDNEQFFGPGTRLTVL.